This TCR beta chain emerged from a study of T cells after yellow fever vaccination. Across the whole study: When fractions had low cell numbers, they were prepared with SMART-Seq v4 Ultra Low Input. Study outcomes and limitations: Reappearance after the booster was observed for most primary-vaccination clones (about 95% CD4, over 70% CD8).

The CDR3 runs 12 residues. V lost 9 bases and J 5 bases, leaving 11 bases between the germline ends. Germline assignment: CDR1 LNHDA and CDR2 SQIVND (reference sequence). In making TCR cDNA, 5'RACE template switching added a universal primer site and UMIs to it. TCRdb reprocessed the 5' RACE reads via MiXCR and lists one record per CDR3 protein. The sample holds just under 600,000 distinct CDR3 sequences, roughly 13% seen once. This clonotype has just a few counts. Its target is unknown. Sequenced material: PBMCs, taken on the day of the yellow fever booster vaccination. The receptor was isolated from a man under 40 who received the YFV17D yellow fever vaccine. The genes are TRBV19 and TRBJ1-5; a possible D gene is TRBD1 (6 bases). CDR3 residues: CASTYRDQPQHF. The CDR3 nucleotides read TGTGCCAGCACCTACAGGGATCAGCCCCAGCATTTT. Looking up the rest from reference TRBV19 and TRBJ1-5 gives the full variable domain: DGGITQSPKYLFRKEGQNVTLSCEQNLNHDAMYWYRQDPGQGLRLIYYSQIVNDFQKGDIAEGYSVSREKKESFPLTVTSAQKNPTAFYLCASTYRDQPQHFGDGTRLSIL.